These 29 T cell receptor beta chains share one sample of origin, sequenced in a study of identical twins. TCRdb re-called the 5' RACE reads through MiXCR, storing one row per CDR3 protein. The sample lists roughly 1,500,000 distinct CDR3 sequences; around 29% were seen once. Specimen: cord blood. The receptors stem from a newborn girl in good health.

This clonotype showed up many times. This chain joins TRBV5-1 and TRBJ2-7; no firm D call. The germline V gene has CDR1 SGHRS and CDR2 YFSETQ. The V gene lost 0 bases and the J gene lost 4 bases, with 8 bases spanning the gap. The CDR3 consists of 13 residues. The CDR3 spells CASSLGQQYEQYF. As DNA, the CDR3 is TGCGCCAGCAGCTTGGGTCAGCAGTACGAGCAGTACTTC.

In its sample, this clonotype was seen many times. The chain combines TRBV20-1 with TRBJ1-4, with no clear D. The length of the CDR3 is 10 residues. CDR1 is DFQATT and CDR2 is SNEGSKA in the germline V gene (reference sequence). Trimming removed 3 bases from V and 5 bases from J, with 1 base in between. CDR3 sequence: CSARNEKLFF. The CDR3, as DNA: TGCAGTGCTAGGAATGAAAAACTGTTTTTT.

This clonotype was picked up a small number of times. CDR3 residues: CASSLVQGPTDTQYF. In DNA form, the CDR3 reads TGTGCCAGCAGCTTAGTGCAGGGCCCCACAGATACGCAGTATTTT. The rearrangement links TRBV13 to TRBJ2-3, with D perhaps TRBD1 (5 bases). The CDR3 is made up of 15 amino acids. From germline, CDR1 is PRHDT and CDR2 FYEKMQ (reference sequence). Deletions cut 1 base from V and 2 bases from J, with 10 bases between.

This chain links TRBV5-1 with TRBJ2-1; D gene unclear. The DNA end favors TRBJ2-7, so the J call may be wrong. This CDR3 comprises 15 residues. Germline CDR1 reads SGHRS; CDR2 reads YFSETQ. CDR3 sequence (DNA): TGCGCCAGCAGCAGGCGGTGGTTCCTATACAATGAGCAGTACTTC. The encoded protein is CASSRRWFLYNEQYF.

Points on this clonotype: The junction does not match germline at one end; this may be a read error. The DNA for the CDR3 is TGTGCCAGCCCACCTGGCGGAGATCAGCCCCAGCATTTT. It codes for CASPPGGDQPQHF. The gene calls are TRBV18 and TRBJ1-5, with unresolved D. CDR1 is KGHSH and CDR2 is LQKENI in the germline V gene. The CDR3 runs to 13 residues.

This sequence joins TRBV12-3 or TRBV12-4 and TRBJ2-3, with D tentatively TRBD2 (5 bases). This CDR3 has 15 amino acids. Trimming removed 2 bases at V and 0 bases at J, with 9 bases between. The CDR3, as DNA: TGTGCCAGCAGTTTACTAGCATTCAGCACAGATACGCAGTATTTT. Protein product: CASSLLAFSTDTQYF.

V gene TRBV28 combines with J gene TRBJ2-2; possible D gene TRBD1, 6 bases. V was cut by 10 bases and J by 4 bases, with 10 bases left in between. Per germline, CDR1 MDHEN and CDR2 SYDVKM. The CDR3 length is 12 residues. CDR3 coding DNA: TGTGCCACGACAGGTTCCACCGGGGAGCTGTTTTTT. Amino acids: CATTGSTGELFF.

The chain recombines TRBV6-5 with TRBJ2-2; D gene ambiguous. The CDR3 sequence is 16 residues long. CDR1 is MNHEY, CDR2 SVGAGI, per germline. With 8 bases removed from V and 2 bases from J, the gap between germline ends came to 18 bases. The CDR3 spells CASFPGTRGNTGELFF. The CDR3 region has the DNA TGTGCCAGCTTCCCAGGTACCCGAGGAAACACCGGGGAGCTGTTTTTT.

This clonotype was found a few times. The CDR3 sequence is CASSLWDSGSYEQYF. In nucleotides, the CDR3 is TGTGCCAGCAGCTTGTGGGACAGTGGATCCTACGAGCAGTACTTC. This chain uses TRBV5-5 with TRBJ2-7; TRBD1 matches at 7 bases. Looked up from germline, CDR1 is SGHKS and CDR2 is YYEKEE (reference sequence). This CDR3 comprises 15 residues. Germline trimming cut 1 base from V and 1 base from J; bases unmatched to any gene: 5.

This clonotype was counted between two and nine times. V usage is TRBV20-1 and J usage is TRBJ2-4; 9 bases are shared with TRBD2. Germline CDR1 is DFQATT and CDR2 is SNEGSKA (reference sequence). This CDR3 spans 19 amino acids. The V and J ends lost 0 bases and 1 base, in that order; junction bases with no gene match: 13. CDR3 protein: CSARDFSPSGVQAKNIQYF. In DNA, the CDR3 is TGCAGTGCTAGAGATTTTTCTCCTAGCGGGGTCCAGGCCAAAAACATTCAGTACTTC.

The rearrangement uses TRBV4-1 and TRBJ2-1; D may be TRBD1 or TRBD2 (5 bases each). Germline lookup yields CDR1 MGHRA and CDR2 YSYEKL. Trimming shortened V by 2 bases and J by 10 bases, and 9 bases separated the two germline ends. The CDR3 is 12 residues long. CDR3 sequence: CASSQIRGEQFF. The DNA of the CDR3 is TGCGCCAGCAGCCAAATCCGGGGCGAGCAGTTCTTC.

This clonotype has just a few counts. The genes are TRBV28 and TRBJ1-2; 9 nucleotides align to TRBD1. Germline V gene data show CDR1 as MDHEN and CDR2 as SYDVKM. V lost 6 bases and J lost 6; bases outside the gene matches: 2. The CDR3 spans 12 residues. CDR3 nucleotide sequence: TGTGCCAGCAGGCGGACAGGGGATGGCTACACCTTC. Protein sequence: CASRRTGDGYTF.

This clonotype was detected many times. The V call is TRBV29-1, the J call TRBJ2-7; D perhaps matches TRBD1 (6 bases). The germline V and J ends were trimmed by 6 bases and 2 bases, with 14 bases remaining between them. The V gene's germline CDR1 is SQVTM and CDR2 ANQGSEA. The CDR3 consists of 13 residues. The DNA of the CDR3 is TGCAGCGTACAGGGCATAATGACCTACGAGCAGTACTTC. It yields the protein CSVQGIMTYEQYF.

This clonotype was found many times. This chain links TRBV10-3 with TRBJ2-7; tentatively, D is TRBD1 (6 bases). V lost 4 bases to trimming and J lost 1 base, with 20 bases between them. Germline CDR1 ENHRY, CDR2 SYGVKD. The CDR3 has 17 amino acids. Here the CDR3 reads CAISADKQGRGSYEQYF. Here the CDR3 DNA reads TGTGCCATCAGTGCCGACAAACAGGGAAGGGGGTCCTACGAGCAGTACTTC.

This clonotype was counted once. A much more abundant neighbour one base away suggests this may be a read error. The chain employs TRBV29-1 and TRBJ2-3; TRBD2 is a possible D gene (6 bases). From germline, CDR1 is SQVTM and CDR2 ANQGSEA. Trimming took off 5 bases at V and 4 bases at J, with 16 bases between the two ends. The CDR3 spans 14 residues. In DNA, the CDR3 is TGCAGCGTTACAAGGGATTCTAGCGCAGATACGCAGTATTTT. It codes for CSVTRDSSADTQYF.

This clonotype was counted between two and nine times. The chain has TRBV3-1 and TRBJ2-1, with 11 nucleotides matching TRBD2. The tail of the sequence fits TRBJ2-7 better, so the J call may be wrong. The CDR3 runs to 15 residues. Germline lookup yields CDR1 LGHDT and CDR2 YNNKEL (reference sequence). The CDR3 DNA reads TGTGCCAGCAGCCCCACTAGCGGGGGCTACAATGAGCAGTACTTC. Its protein product is CASSPTSGGYNEQYF.

The V and J genes are TRBV5-1 and TRBJ2-3, with 8 bases aligning to TRBD2. The V and J ends lost 1 base and 2 bases, in that order; junction bases with no gene match: 6. Germline CDR1 is SGHRS and CDR2 is YFSETQ. The CDR3 sequence is 16 residues long. CDR3 sequence reads: CASSLFGGAYTDTQYF. CDR3 nucleotide sequence: TGCGCCAGCAGCTTGTTCGGGGGGGCCTACACAGATACGCAGTATTTT.

This clonotype has more than one count but fewer than ten. The chain employs TRBV28 and TRBJ2-2; maybe TRBD2 (5 bases). Germline assignment: CDR1 MDHEN and CDR2 SYDVKM. The CDR3 consists of 15 residues. V was clipped by 3 bases and J by 5 bases, with 13 bases between them. The CDR3 here is CASSFAVLATGELFF. In DNA form, the CDR3 reads TGTGCCAGCAGTTTCGCGGTTTTAGCGACCGGGGAGCTGTTTTTT.

This clonotype has a handful of counts. J is TRBJ2-3 and V is TRBV20-1; a possible D gene is TRBD1 (6 bases). The CDR3 sequence is 15 residues long. The V and J ends lost 0 bases and 2 bases respectively, with 12 bases between them. Germline V gives CDR1 DFQATT, CDR2 SNEGSKA (reference sequence). CDR3 loop: CSARDWGPLTDTQYF. The CDR3 nucleotides are TGCAGTGCTAGAGATTGGGGGCCCCTCACAGATACGCAGTATTTT.

The chain has TRBV6-4 and TRBJ2-1; 11 bases line up with TRBD2. CDR1 is MRHNA and CDR2 is SNTAGT in the germline V gene. Trimming cost V 11 bases and J 5 bases; bases outside gene matches: 11. The CDR3 spans 15 residues. This chain's CDR3 is CAWRTGTSGNNEQFF. The CDR3 DNA reads TGTGCCTGGAGAACCGGGACTAGCGGTAACAATGAGCAGTTCTTC.

This clonotype was counted between two and nine times. The chain couples TRBV28 to TRBJ1-4, with TRBD1 as a possible D gene (5 bases). V lost 7 bases and J 0 bases, leaving 9 bases between the germline ends. The CDR3 covers 14 residues. Per the germline V gene, CDR1 is MDHEN and CDR2 is SYDVKM. The CDR3 sequence: CASKLQATNEKLFF. The CDR3 coding sequence is TGTGCCAGCAAGCTACAGGCAACTAATGAAAAACTGTTTTTT.

A note on this clonotype: The junction does not match germline at one end; this may be a read error. This chain connects TRBV28 to TRBJ2-4, with TRBD2 identical over 8 bases. The J call may not be correct, given that the DNA end is closer to TRBJ2-5. The length of the CDR3 is 15 residues. Looked up from germline, CDR1 is MDHEN and CDR2 is SYDVKM. The CDR3 spells CVSSLGSSGLETQYF. Written as DNA, the CDR3 is TGTGTCAGCAGTTTGGGGTCTAGCGGGCTAGAGACCCAGTACTTC.

DNA of the CDR3: TGTGCCAGCAGCGCGGGACCAGCAGATACGCAGTATTTT. Translating gives CASSAGPADTQYF. J is TRBJ2-3 and V is TRBV9; either TRBD1 or TRBD2 may fit D (5 bases each). The CDR3 consists of 13 residues. V lost 3 bases and J lost 4, with 9 bases in between. Germline CDR1 reads SGDLS; CDR2 reads YYNGEE.

The V call is TRBV9, the J call TRBJ2-2, with D possibly TRBD1 on 5 matching bases. Germline-derived CDR1 and CDR2 are SGDLS and YYNGEE. V dropped 0 bases and J dropped 7 bases, with 19 bases sitting between them. This CDR3 comprises 17 residues. The CDR3 DNA reads as TGTGCCAGCAGCGTAGGATTTCAGGGTCCCATAGGCGGGGAGCTGTTTTTT. Translated, it gives CASSVGFQGPIGGELFF. The full variable domain, with the rest looked up from reference TRBV9 and TRBJ2-2, is DSGVTQTPKHLITATGQRVTLRCSPRSGDLSVYWYQQSLDQGLQFLIQYYNGEERAKGNILERFSAQQFPDLHSELNLSSLELGDSALYFCASSVGFQGPIGGELFFGEGSRLTVL.

This clonotype was counted only a few times. The CDR3 loop is CSARDPTGVAKNIQYF. As DNA, the CDR3 is TGCAGTGCTAGAGACCCAACAGGGGTAGCCAAAAACATTCAGTACTTC. The V gene is TRBV20-1, the J gene TRBJ2-4; 7 bases agree with TRBD1. Germline V lookup: CDR1 DFQATT, CDR2 SNEGSKA (reference sequence). The ends lost 0 bases at V and 0 bases at J; junction bases unmatched: 5. This CDR3 has 16 residues.

In regard to this clonotype: At one end the junction does not follow the germline gene, possibly because of a read error. V usage is TRBV5-1 and J usage is TRBJ1-6; perhaps TRBD1 as D (6 bases). Germline CDR1 and CDR2: SGHRS and YFSETQ. The CDR3 extends over 17 amino acids. In nucleotides, the CDR3 is TGCGCCAGCAGCTTGTGGGACACCAGCTCCTGTAATTCACCCCTCCACTTT. Translated: CASSLWDTSSCNSPLHF.

This clonotype was seen only a few times. The V and J genes are TRBV20-1 and TRBJ2-7, with 8 positions matching TRBD1. The CDR3 has 16 amino acids. The germline gives CDR1 DFQATT, CDR2 SNEGSKA (reference sequence). Germline trimming cut 3 bases from V and 4 bases from J; bases unmatched to any gene: 14. CDR3 sequence reads: CSARDWIRDRLYEQYF. As DNA, the CDR3 is TGCAGTGCTAGGGATTGGATTCGGGACAGGCTTTACGAGCAGTACTTC.

The sample holds a few counts of this clonotype. The rearrangement uses TRBV6-1 and TRBJ1-2, with a weak D call TRBD1 (6 bases). CDR3 size: 16 residues. Germline-derived CDR1 and CDR2 are MNHNS and SASEGT. Trimming cost V 1 base and J 0 bases, with 12 bases left between them. The CDR3 nucleotides are TGTGCCAGCAGTGAAGGGCGAGACAGGCCTAACTATGGCTACACCTTC. This codes for CASSEGRDRPNYGYTF.

This clonotype showed up just a few times. CDR3 nucleotide sequence: TGCGCCAGCAGCCAGATGTCTAGCGGGGTGGTTTACAATGAGCAGTTCTTC. This translates into CASSQMSSGVVYNEQFF. This chain uses TRBV5-1 with TRBJ2-1, with TRBD2 identical over 9 bases. Germline CDR1 and CDR2: SGHRS and YFSETQ. V shed 4 bases, J shed 4 bases, and the junction held 12 bases outside the gene matches. CDR3 length: 17 amino acids.